This paragraph covers one T cell receptor beta chain sequence. The germline V and J ends were trimmed by 4 bases and 5 bases, with 12 bases remaining between them. CDR1 is MNHEY and CDR2 is SMNVEV in the germline V gene (reference sequence). The CDR3 loop spans 13 amino acids. This specimen comes from a study of blood T cell repertoires in COVID-19. Study-level information: Some COVID-19 samples were acute and others convalescent; all came from the United States, Italy and Spain.

Original processing notes: Amplification of reference gene primers provided the estimated nucleated cell counts. The protocol was immunoSEQ multiplex PCR, while the TCRdb copy is restricted to in-frame clones and leaves out a portion. From that table come the V and J calls and clone size; the DNA was used to work out D and trimming. The sample has about 140,000 clones; roughly 84% are singletons. The sequence was collected from a woman aged 55 to 70 with acute or convalescent COVID-19. J is TRBJ2-7 and V is TRBV27; D is possibly TRBD2 (7 bases). The sample comprised peripheral blood. This chain's CDR3 is CASSYRGAHEQYF. The CDR3 nucleotides read TGTGCCAGCAGTTATCGGGGGGCACACGAGCAGTACTTC.